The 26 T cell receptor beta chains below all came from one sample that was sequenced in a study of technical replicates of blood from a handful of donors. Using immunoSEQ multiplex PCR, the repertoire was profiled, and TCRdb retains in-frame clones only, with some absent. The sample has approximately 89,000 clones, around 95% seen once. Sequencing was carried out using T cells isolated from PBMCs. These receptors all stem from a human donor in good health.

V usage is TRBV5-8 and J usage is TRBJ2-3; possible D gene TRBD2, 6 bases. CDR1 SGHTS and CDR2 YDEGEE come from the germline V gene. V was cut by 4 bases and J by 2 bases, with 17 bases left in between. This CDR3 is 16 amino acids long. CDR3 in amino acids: CASSEWAGSYTDTQYF. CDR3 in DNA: TGTGCCAGCAGCGAATGGGCCGGGAGCTACACAGATACGCAGTATTTT.

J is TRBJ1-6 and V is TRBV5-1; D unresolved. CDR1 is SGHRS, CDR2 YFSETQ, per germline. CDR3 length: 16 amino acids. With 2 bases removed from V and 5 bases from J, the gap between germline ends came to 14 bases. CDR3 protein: CASSFAGGLNNSPLHF. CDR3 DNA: TGCGCCAGCAGCTTTGCTGGAGGGCTGAATAATTCACCCCTCCACTTT. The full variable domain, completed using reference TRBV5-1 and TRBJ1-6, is KAGVTQTPRYLIKTRGQQVTLSCSPISGHRSVSWYQQTPGQGLQFLFEYFSETQRNKGNFPGRFSGRQFSNSRSEMNVSTLELGDSALYLCASSFAGGLNNSPLHFGNGTRLTVT.

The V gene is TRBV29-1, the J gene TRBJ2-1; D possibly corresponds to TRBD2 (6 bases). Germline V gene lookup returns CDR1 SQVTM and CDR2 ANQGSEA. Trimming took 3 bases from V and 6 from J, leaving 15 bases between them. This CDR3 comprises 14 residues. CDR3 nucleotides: TGCAGCGTTGATTTTCCGGGAGCAGCCAATGAGCAGTTCTTC. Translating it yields CSVDFPGAANEQFF.

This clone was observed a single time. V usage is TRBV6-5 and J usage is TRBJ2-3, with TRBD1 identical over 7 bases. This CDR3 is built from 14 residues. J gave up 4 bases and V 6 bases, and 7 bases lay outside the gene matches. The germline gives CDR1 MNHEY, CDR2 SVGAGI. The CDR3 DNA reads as TGTGCCAGCAGACTATTCACAGGGGCAGATACGCAGTATTTT. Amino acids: CASRLFTGADTQYF.

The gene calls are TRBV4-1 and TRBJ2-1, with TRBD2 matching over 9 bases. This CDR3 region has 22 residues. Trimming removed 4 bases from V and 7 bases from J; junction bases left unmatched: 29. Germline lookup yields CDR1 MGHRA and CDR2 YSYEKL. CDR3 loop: CASSLDIVPRGTSGWDGNEQFF. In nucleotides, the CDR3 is TGCGCCAGCAGCCTAGACATAGTTCCGAGGGGTACTAGCGGGTGGGATGGTAATGAGCAGTTCTTC.

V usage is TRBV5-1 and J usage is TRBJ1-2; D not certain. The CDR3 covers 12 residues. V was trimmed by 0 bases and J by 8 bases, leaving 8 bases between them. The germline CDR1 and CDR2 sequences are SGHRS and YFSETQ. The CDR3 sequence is CASSLGARGYTF. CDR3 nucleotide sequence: TGCGCCAGCAGCTTGGGGGCACGGGGCTACACCTTC.

The CDR3, as DNA: TGCGCCAGCAGCTTGGAAGAGAGCACAGATACGCAGTATTTT. Amino acids: CASSLEESTDTQYF. The V gene is TRBV5-1, the J gene TRBJ2-3; D gene unclear. The germline V and J ends were trimmed by 0 bases and 0 bases, with 5 bases remaining between them. The CDR3 spans 14 residues. CDR1 and CDR2 (germline): SGHRS, YFSETQ. Complete variable domain (other parts from reference TRBV5-1 and TRBJ2-3): KAGVTQTPRYLIKTRGQQVTLSCSPISGHRSVSWYQQTPGQGLQFLFEYFSETQRNKGNFPGRFSGRQFSNSRSEMNVSTLELGDSALYLCASSLEESTDTQYFGPGTRLTVL.

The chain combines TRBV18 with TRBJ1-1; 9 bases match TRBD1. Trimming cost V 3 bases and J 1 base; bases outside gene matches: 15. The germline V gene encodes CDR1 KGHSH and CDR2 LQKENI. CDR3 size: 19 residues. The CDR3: CASSPQTPGQGVGNTEAFF. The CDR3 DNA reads TGTGCCAGCTCACCTCAAACCCCGGGACAGGGAGTCGGGAACACTGAAGCTTTCTTT.

The CDR3 DNA reads as TGTGCCAGCAGCCCCGTAGCGGGAGGCCCCCTAGCCAAAAACATTCAGTACTTC. Its translation is CASSPVAGGPLAKNIQYF. The gene calls are TRBV7-9 and TRBJ2-4; the match to TRBD2 covers 10 bases. From germline, CDR1 is SEHNR and CDR2 FQNEAQ (reference sequence). The CDR3 spans 18 residues. The V gene end was trimmed by 5 bases and the J gene end by 0 bases; junction bases not matched to a gene: 10.

The CDR3 DNA reads as TGTGCCAGCAGCAAAACGAGCGCGTACCAAGAGACCCAGTACTTC. Translated: CASSKTSAYQETQYF. The genes are TRBV7-9 and TRBJ2-5; D remains unclear. Germline V CDR1 and CDR2: SEHNR, FQNEAQ (reference sequence). V shed 5 bases and J shed 0 bases, with 13 bases lying between them. The CDR3 is 15 residues long.

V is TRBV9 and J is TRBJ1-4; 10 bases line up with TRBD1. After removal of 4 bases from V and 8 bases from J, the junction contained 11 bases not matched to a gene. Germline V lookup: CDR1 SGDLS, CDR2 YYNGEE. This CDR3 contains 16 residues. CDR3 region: CASSSFPGQGYEKLFF. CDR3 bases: TGTGCCAGCAGCTCTTTTCCGGGACAGGGGTACGAAAAACTGTTTTTT.

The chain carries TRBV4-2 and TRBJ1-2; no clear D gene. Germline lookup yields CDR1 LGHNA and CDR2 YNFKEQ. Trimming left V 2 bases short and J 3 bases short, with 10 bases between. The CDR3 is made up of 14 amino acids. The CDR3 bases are TGTGCCAGCAGCCAAACTCCTACAGACTATGGCTACACCTTC. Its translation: CASSQTPTDYGYTF.

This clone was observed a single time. This CDR3 reads CASSVVSGAQYF. Written as DNA, the CDR3 is TGTGCCAGCAGCGTAGTATCGGGTGCGCAGTACTTC. The chain combines TRBV9 with TRBJ2-7; no firm D call. The V gene's germline CDR1 is SGDLS and CDR2 YYNGEE. V was cut by 0 bases and J by 9 bases, with 10 bases left in between. This CDR3 has 12 residues. Supplemented by reference TRBV9 and TRBJ2-7, the full variable domain reads DSGVTQTPKHLITATGQRVTLRCSPRSGDLSVYWYQQSLDQGLQFLIQYYNGEERAKGNILERFSAQQFPDLHSELNLSSLELGDSALYFCASSVVSGAQYFGPGTRLTVT.

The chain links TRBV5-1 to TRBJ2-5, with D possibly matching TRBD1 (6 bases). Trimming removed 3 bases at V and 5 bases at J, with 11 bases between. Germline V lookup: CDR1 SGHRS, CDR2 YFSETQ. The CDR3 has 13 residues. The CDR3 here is CASSYYRDETQYF. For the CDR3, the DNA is TGCGCCAGCAGCTATTACAGGGATGAGACCCAGTACTTC.

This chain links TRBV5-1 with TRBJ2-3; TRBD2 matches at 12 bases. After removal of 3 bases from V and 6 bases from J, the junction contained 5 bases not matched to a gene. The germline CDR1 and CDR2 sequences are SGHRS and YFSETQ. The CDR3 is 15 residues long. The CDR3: CASSSELAGGDTQYF. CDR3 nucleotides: TGCGCCAGCAGCTCTGAACTAGCGGGAGGTGATACGCAGTATTTT.

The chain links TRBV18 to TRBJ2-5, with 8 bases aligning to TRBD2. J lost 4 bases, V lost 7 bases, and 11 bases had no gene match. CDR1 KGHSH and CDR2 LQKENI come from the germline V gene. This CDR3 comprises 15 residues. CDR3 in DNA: TGTGCCAGCTTCACCAGCGGGGGCGGAGGAGAGACCCAGTACTTC. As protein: CASFTSGGGGETQYF.

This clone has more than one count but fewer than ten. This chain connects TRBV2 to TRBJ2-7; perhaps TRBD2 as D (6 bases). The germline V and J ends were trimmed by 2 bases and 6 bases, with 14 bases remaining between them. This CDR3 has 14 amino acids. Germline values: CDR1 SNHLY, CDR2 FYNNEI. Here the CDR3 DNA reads TGTGCCAGCAGTGAAAGGGGAGCCGGGGGCGAGCAGTACTTC. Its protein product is CASSERGAGGEQYF.

The CDR3 sequence: CASSRSGTGGGEQYF. The CDR3 nucleotides are TGTGCCAGCAGTCGATCCGGGACAGGGGGCGGGGAGCAGTACTTC. The chain recombines TRBV6-5 with TRBJ2-7, with 12 nucleotides matching TRBD1. The V and J ends lost 5 bases and 7 bases, in that order; junction bases with no gene match: 9. CDR1 and CDR2 from the germline V gene are MNHEY and SVGAGI. This CDR3 is 15 amino acids long.

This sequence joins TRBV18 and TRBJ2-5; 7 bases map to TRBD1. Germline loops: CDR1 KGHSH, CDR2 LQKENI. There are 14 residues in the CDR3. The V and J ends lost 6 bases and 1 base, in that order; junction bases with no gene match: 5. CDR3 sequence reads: CASSSGGVQETQYF. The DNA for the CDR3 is TGTGCCAGCTCGTCAGGGGGTGTCCAAGAGACCCAGTACTTC.

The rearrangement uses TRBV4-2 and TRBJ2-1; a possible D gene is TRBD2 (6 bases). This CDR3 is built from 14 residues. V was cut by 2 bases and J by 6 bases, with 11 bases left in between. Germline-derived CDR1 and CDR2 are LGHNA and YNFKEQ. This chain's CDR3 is CASSQHGGGNEQFF. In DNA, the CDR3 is TGTGCCAGCAGCCAACACGGGGGAGGCAATGAGCAGTTCTTC.

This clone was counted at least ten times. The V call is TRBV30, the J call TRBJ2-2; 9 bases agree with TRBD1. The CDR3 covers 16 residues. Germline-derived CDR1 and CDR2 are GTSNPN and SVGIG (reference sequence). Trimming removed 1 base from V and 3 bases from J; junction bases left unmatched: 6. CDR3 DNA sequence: TGTGCCTGGAGTGCGGGGACAGGGCTTTACACCGGGGAGCTGTTTTTT. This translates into CAWSAGTGLYTGELFF. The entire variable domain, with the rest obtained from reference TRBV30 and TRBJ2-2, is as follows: SQTIHQWPATLVQPVGSPLSLECTVEGTSNPNLYWYRQAAGRGLQLLFYSVGIGQISSEVPQNLSASRPQDRQFILSSKKLLLSDSGFYLCAWSAGTGLYTGELFFGEGSRLTVL.

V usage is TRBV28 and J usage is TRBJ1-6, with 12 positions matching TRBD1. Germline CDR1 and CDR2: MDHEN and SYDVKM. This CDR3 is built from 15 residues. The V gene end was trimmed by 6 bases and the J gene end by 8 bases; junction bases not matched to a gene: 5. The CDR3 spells CASRGTGGAYSPLHF. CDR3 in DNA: TGTGCCAGCAGGGGGACAGGGGGCGCCTATTCACCCCTCCACTTT.

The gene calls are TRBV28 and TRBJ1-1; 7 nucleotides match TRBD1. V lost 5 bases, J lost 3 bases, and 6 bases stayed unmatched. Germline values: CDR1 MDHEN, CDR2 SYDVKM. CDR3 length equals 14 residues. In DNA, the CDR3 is TGTGCCAGCAGTGTAGGGGGCGTCGACACTGAAGCTTTCTTT. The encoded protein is CASSVGGVDTEAFF.

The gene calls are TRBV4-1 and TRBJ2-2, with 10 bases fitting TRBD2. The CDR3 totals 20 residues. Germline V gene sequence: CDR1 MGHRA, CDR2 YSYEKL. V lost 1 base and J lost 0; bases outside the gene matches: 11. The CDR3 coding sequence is TGCGCCAGCAGCCAAGTTCCTAGCGGGGGAGTTCTTGCGAACACCGGGGAGCTGTTTTTT. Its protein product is CASSQVPSGGVLANTGELFF.

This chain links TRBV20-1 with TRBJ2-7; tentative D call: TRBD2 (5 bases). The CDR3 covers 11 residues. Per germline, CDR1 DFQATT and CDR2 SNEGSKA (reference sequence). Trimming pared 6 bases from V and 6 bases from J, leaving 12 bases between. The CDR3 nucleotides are TGCAGTGCATCGCCTAGCTCCGAGCAGTACTTC. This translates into CSASPSSEQYF.

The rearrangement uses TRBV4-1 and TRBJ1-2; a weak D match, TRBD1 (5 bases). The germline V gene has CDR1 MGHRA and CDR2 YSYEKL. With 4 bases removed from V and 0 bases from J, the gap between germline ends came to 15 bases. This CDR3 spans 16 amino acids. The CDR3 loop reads CASSLLPLTANYGYTF. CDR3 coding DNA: TGCGCCAGCAGCCTTCTTCCGTTGACAGCTAACTATGGCTACACCTTC.